These T cell receptor beta chains were read from a single sample in a study of radiation and T cells in renal cell carcinoma. Some clones are missing from TCRdb's copy, which holds only in-frame ones; the method was immunoSEQ multiplex PCR. The sample consists of over 85,000 clones, 82% of them appearing once. Sequenced here: blood, sampled from a patient whose treatment included radiotherapy and nephrectomy. These receptors were taken from a man aged 55 to 70 with renal cell carcinoma. CDR3s include the opening cysteine and the closing phenylalanine or tryptophan. The order of the fields is clone size, V gene, J gene, D gene, CDR3 protein, CDR3 DNA. The D gene is left open where the match is weak. Rows give clone size only sometimes, using once, few, many, or a class for an expanded clone.

NA,TRBV9,TRBJ2-7,NA,CASSVGIASSYEQYF,TGTGCCAGCAGCGTAGGAATAGCGTCCTCCTACGAGCAGTACTTC
NA,TRBV6-1,TRBJ1-2,NA,CASYEYYGYTF,TGTGCCAGCTATGAGTACTATGGCTACACCTTC
NA,TRBV5-1,TRBJ2-1,TRBD2,CASRWGEASGSHEQFF,TGCGCCAGCAGGTGGGGTGAGGCTAGCGGGAGCCATGAGCAGTTCTTC
NA,TRBV15,TRBJ1-5,NA,CATSKEQGSVQPQHF,TGTGCCACCAGCAAAGAGCAGGGTTCGGTTCAGCCCCAGCATTTT
NA,TRBV6-5,TRBJ2-3,NA,CASRAGSRTDTQYF,TGTGCCAGCAGGGCAGGGAGTCGGACAGATACGCAGTATTTT
NA,TRBV27,TRBJ2-7,NA,CASSQWSGLSSYEQYF,TGTGCCAGCAGTCAATGGTCCGGGCTGAGCTCCTACGAGCAGTACTTC
NA,TRBV29-1,TRBJ1-1,TRBD1,CSVERTGEAFF,TGCAGCGTTGAACGGACAGGGGAAGCTTTCTTT
NA,TRBV27,TRBJ2-7,NA,CASSTQDSKPYEQYF,TGTGCCAGCAGTACCCAAGATAGTAAGCCCTACGAGCAGTACTTC
NA,TRBV14,TRBJ2-7,NA,CASSQERGRQSSYEQYF,TGTGCCAGCAGCCAAGAACGGGGCAGGCAAAGTTCCTACGAGCAGTACTTC
NA,TRBV7-9,TRBJ1-1,NA,CASSLGSNTEAFF,TGTGCCAGCAGCTTAGGCTCGAACACTGAAGCTTTCTTT
NA,TRBV7-6,TRBJ2-1,TRBD1,CASSLDTGTVYNEQFF,TGTGCCAGCAGCTTGGATACCGGGACAGTCTACAATGAGCAGTTCTTC
few,TRBV6-5,TRBJ1-1,NA,CASRPPSGQTKAFF,TGTGCCAGCAGACCACCCTCGGGCCAGACTAAAGCTTTCTTT
NA,TRBV25-1,TRBJ2-7,TRBD2,CASSSLAGADEQYF,TGTGCCAGCAGCTCACTAGCGGGAGCGGACGAGCAGTACTTC
NA,TRBV9,TRBJ2-3,TRBD1,CASSLPPGQGFHTDTQYF,TGTGCCAGCAGCTTACCCCCGGGACAGGGATTTCATACAGATACGCAGTATTTT
NA,TRBV7-6,TRBJ2-7,NA,CASSLGGPGTPYEQYF,TGTGCCAGCAGCTTAGGAGGCCCCGGGACACCTTACGAGCAGTACTTC
NA,TRBV9,TRBJ1-5,NA,CASSEGMGINQPQHF,TGTGCCAGCAGTGAAGGGATGGGGATCAATCAGCCCCAGCATTTT
NA,TRBV2,TRBJ2-5,NA,CANSGEPEETQYF,TGTGCCAATTCCGGGGAGCCAGAAGAGACCCAGTACTTC
NA,TRBV25-1,TRBJ1-2,NA,CASTGGPGGYTF,TGTGCCAGCACTGGGGGCCCGGGGGGCTACACCTTC
NA,TRBV20-1,TRBJ2-7,NA,CSAGVVYEQYF,TGCAGTGCTGGCGTAGTGTACGAGCAGTACTTC
NA,TRBV11-2,TRBJ2-1,TRBD2,CASSLDGGRRRDEQFF,TGTGCCAGCAGCTTAGACGGCGGGAGGAGAAGGGATGAGCAGTTCTTC
NA,TRBV5-5,TRBJ2-7,NA,CASSLARADYEQYF,TGTGCCAGCAGCTTGGCCAGGGCCGACTACGAGCAGTACTTC
NA,TRBV11-2,TRBJ2-5,NA,CASSLVSGETQYF,TGTGCCAGCAGCTTAGTGTCTGGAGAGACCCAGTACTTC
NA,TRBV4-3,TRBJ2-1,NA,CASTALLGFDGQFF,TGCGCCAGCACAGCGCTTCTAGGGTTTGATGGGCAGTTCTTC
NA,TRBV28,TRBJ2-7,NA,CASSSREDLYEQYF,TGTGCCAGCAGTTCACGAGAAGACCTCTACGAGCAGTACTTC
few,TRBV7-2,TRBJ1-1,NA,CASSLGAPGNTEAFF,TGTGCCAGCAGCTTAGGTGCGCCGGGGAACACTGAAGCTTTCTTT
few,TRBV19,TRBJ1-2,TRBD1,CASSMTGGDGYTF,TGTGCCAGTAGTATGACAGGGGGCGATGGCTACACCTTC
NA,TRBV9,TRBJ2-7,NA,CASSVDGTQHYEQYF,TGTGCCAGCAGCGTAGACGGGACACAGCACTACGAGCAGTACTTC
NA,TRBV5-1,TRBJ1-4,NA,CASSLAGRTNEKLFF,TGCGCCAGCAGCCTCGCAGGCCGCACTAATGAAAAACTGTTTTTT
NA,TRBV6-5,TRBJ2-1,NA,CASSYLPLGSYNEQFF,TGTGCCAGCAGTTACCTCCCCCTAGGGTCCTACAATGAGCAGTTCTTC
NA,TRBV9,TRBJ2-5,NA,CASSVGPEQETQYF,TGTGCCAGCAGCGTAGGGCCAGAACAAGAGACCCAGTACTTC
few,TRBV27,TRBJ2-5,TRBD2,CASRSGGAQETQYF,TGTGCCAGCAGGTCGGGAGGGGCTCAAGAGACCCAGTACTTC
NA,TRBV7-2,TRBJ2-7,TRBD2,CASSFSAGGHEQYF,TGTGCCAGCAGCTTTTCGGCGGGAGGCCACGAGCAGTACTTC
NA,TRBV5-4,TRBJ2-1,NA,CASSFGGSNEQFF,TGTGCCAGCAGCTTCGGGGGCTCCAATGAGCAGTTCTTC
NA,TRBV15,TRBJ2-7,TRBD2,CATRQGGSGRASEQYF,TGTGCCACCAGACAGGGAGGTAGCGGGAGGGCCAGCGAGCAGTACTTC
NA,TRBV27,TRBJ2-6,NA,CASRDPGQANVLTF,TGTGCCAGCCGAGATCCGGGACAGGCCAACGTCCTGACTTTC
NA,TRBV4-2,TRBJ2-5,NA,CASSQDPRGEETQYF,TGTGCCAGCAGCCAAGATCCCAGGGGAGAAGAGACCCAGTACTTC
NA,TRBV19,TRBJ1-1,TRBD1,CASILQGGTEAFF,TGTGCCAGTATCCTACAGGGGGGCACTGAAGCTTTCTTT
NA,TRBV6-5,TRBJ2-1,TRBD2,CASSYSTAGVRDEQFF,TGTGCCAGCAGTTACTCGACAGCGGGAGTCAGGGATGAGCAGTTCTTC
NA,TRBV15,TRBJ1-4,TRBD1,CAIPMTGTGDEKLFF,TGTGCCATCCCTATGACCGGGACAGGGGATGAAAAACTGTTTTTT
NA,TRBV5-5,TRBJ2-2,NA,CASSYEFAGFGELFF,TGTGCCAGCAGCTACGAATTCGCAGGGTTCGGGGAGCTGTTTTTT
few,TRBV12-5,TRBJ2-1,NA,CASGPHRDTPLAAYNEQFF,TGTGCTAGTGGCCCCCACCGGGACACCCCGCTAGCGGCCTACAATGAGCAGTTCTTC
NA,TRBV4-1,TRBJ2-2,TRBD1,CASTQLGQGNTGELFF,TGCGCCAGCACCCAACTAGGACAGGGGAACACCGGGGAGCTGTTTTTT